These T cell receptor beta chains were read from a single sample in a study of T cell responses to AZD1222 COVID-19 vaccine. The assay was immunoSEQ multiplex PCR, and TCRdb's table has in-frame clones only and misses some. The sample has approximately 90,000 clones; 70% to 90% are singletons. The sample here was peripheral blood, taken on day 0 of AZD1222 vaccination. The receptor set was obtained from an adult in good health. CDR3s include the opening cysteine and the closing phenylalanine or tryptophan. D genes are given only for firm matches.

j_call d_call v_call cdr3_aa
TRBJ1-4 TRBD1 TRBV6-5 CASSPGTVINEKLFF
TRBJ2-2 - TRBV27 CASSLSVGGGYTGELFF
TRBJ2-5 - TRBV7-3 CASSSDGLQETQYF
TRBJ1-1 TRBD1 TRBV29-1 CSVDGDRALNTEAFF
TRBJ2-1 TRBD2 TRBV6-4 CASSPSSGGNEQFF
TRBJ1-4 TRBD1 TRBV5-1 CASSYDRVLGEKLFF
TRBJ1-3 - TRBV12-3/TRBV12-4 CASNSGSGNTIYF
TRBJ1-5 - TRBV7-3 CASSLTTNQPQHF
TRBJ1-1 - TRBV3-1/TRBV3-2 CASSPTGELAFF
TRBJ2-1 - TRBV28 CASSQWRLGSSYNEQFF
TRBJ2-7 TRBD1 TRBV30 CAWIRDRGPYEQYF
TRBJ1-6 - TRBV24-1 CATSDLPFSPLHF
TRBJ1-1 - TRBV11-2 CASSLSGNTEAFF
TRBJ1-5 - TRBV25-1 CASSGTGTGGRQPQHF
TRBJ1-5 TRBD1 TRBV19 CASSIGQERAQPQHF
TRBJ1-1 - TRBV6-1 CASSEDGQLFTEAFF
TRBJ2-1 TRBD2 TRBV6-5 CASSLAGGIREQFF
TRBJ1-2 - TRBV19 CASSIVGPVGYTF
TRBJ1-6 - TRBV4-1 CASSQDIEGTSNSPLHF
TRBJ2-3 - TRBV27 CASSSQGRGTDTQYF
TRBJ1-5 - TRBV3-1/TRBV3-2 CASSRSGEQPQHF
TRBJ1-6 - TRBV18 CASSPTPGAYNSPLHF
TRBJ2-7 TRBD1 TRBV4-2 CASSQDPGGYEQYF
TRBJ1-1 - TRBV18 CASSPRTVMNTEAFF
TRBJ1-2 TRBD1 TRBV6-5 CASRRDSNYGYTF
TRBJ2-1 - TRBV24-1 CATSDLASSNEQFF
TRBJ2-5 TRBD2 TRBV4-2 CASSQPGLVQETQYF